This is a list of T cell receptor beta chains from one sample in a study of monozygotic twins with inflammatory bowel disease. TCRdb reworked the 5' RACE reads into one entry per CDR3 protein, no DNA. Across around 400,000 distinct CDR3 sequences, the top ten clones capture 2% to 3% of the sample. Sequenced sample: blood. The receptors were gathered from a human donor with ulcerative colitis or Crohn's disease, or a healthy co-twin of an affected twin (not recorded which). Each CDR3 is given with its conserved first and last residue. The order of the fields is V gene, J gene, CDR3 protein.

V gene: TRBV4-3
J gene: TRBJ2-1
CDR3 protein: CASSQDGGSVLNEQFF

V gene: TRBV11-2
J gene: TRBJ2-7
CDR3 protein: CASSLEVRDRGIANPRIYEQYF

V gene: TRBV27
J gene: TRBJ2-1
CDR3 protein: CASRSRQGRSSYNEQFF

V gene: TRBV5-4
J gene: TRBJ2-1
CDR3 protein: CASSLNDEQFF

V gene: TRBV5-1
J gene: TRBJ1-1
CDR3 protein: CASSLKPQADTEAFF

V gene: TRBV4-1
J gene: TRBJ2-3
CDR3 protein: CASSHKGGDYADTQYF

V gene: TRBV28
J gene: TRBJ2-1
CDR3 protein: CASSLIAGGRGEQFF

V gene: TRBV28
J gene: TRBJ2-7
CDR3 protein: CASSRNSGSSYEQYF

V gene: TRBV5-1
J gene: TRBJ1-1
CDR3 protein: CASSLAQGGWVDTEAFF

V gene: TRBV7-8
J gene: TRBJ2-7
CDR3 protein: CASSLVPGSYEQYF

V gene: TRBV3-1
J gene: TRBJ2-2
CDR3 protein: CASSQYGGSRTGELFF

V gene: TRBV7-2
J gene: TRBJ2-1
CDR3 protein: CASSLALTNHEQFF

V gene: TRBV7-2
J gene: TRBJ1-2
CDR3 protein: CASSRTAGHLNYGYTF

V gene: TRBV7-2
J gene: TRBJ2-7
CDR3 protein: CASSFGPSSYEQYF

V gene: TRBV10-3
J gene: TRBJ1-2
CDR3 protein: CAIQTDSNGYTF

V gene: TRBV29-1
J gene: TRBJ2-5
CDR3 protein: CSVEGGGETQYF

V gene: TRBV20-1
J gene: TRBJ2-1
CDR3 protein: CSASITRGGRKYNEQFF

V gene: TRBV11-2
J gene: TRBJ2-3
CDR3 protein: CASSLGTSDTQYF

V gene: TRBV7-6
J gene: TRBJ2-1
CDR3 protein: CASSPVDSHSRGGPYNEQFF

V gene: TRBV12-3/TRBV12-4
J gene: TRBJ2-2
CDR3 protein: CASSFRERELGGELFF

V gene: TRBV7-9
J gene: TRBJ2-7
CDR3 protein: CASSLGDRGFDEQYF

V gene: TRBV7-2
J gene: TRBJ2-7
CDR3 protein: CASSTTGTSDAYEQYF

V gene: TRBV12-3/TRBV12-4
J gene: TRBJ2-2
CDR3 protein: CASSPRDRVNTGELFF

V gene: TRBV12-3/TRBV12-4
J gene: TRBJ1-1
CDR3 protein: CASSPVGRVNTEAFF

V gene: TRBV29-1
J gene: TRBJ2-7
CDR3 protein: CSVVSQSGNGAEQYF

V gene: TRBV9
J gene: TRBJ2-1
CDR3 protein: CASSVVGGGSYNEQFF

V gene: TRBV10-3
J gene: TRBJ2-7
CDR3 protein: CAIQSTVRDSPYEQYF

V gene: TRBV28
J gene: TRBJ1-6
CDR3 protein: CASGGQGNSPLHF

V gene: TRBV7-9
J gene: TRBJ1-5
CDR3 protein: CASSLVEQPQHF

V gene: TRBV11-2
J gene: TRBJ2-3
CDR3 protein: CASSPTGGRLTDTQYF

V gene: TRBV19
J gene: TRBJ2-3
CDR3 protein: CASKQERASTDTQYF

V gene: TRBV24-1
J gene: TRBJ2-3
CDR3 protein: CATSDRTGPDWWSTDTQYF

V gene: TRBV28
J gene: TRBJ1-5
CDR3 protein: CASSVRGQRDQPQHF

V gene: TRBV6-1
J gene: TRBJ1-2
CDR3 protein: CASSESEGEFYGYTF

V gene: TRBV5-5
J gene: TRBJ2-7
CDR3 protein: CASSFPGGSYEQYF

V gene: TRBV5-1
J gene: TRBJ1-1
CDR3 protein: CASSSDGDNTEAFF

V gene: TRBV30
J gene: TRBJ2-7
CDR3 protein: CAWSEQYEQYF

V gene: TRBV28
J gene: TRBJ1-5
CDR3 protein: CASSPPRDRYRQPQHF

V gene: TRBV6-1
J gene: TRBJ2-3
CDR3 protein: CASSSGVSSPKNTDTQYF

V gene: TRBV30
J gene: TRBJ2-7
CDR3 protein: CAWRGSDEQYF

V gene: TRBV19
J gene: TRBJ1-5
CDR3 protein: CASSTTTSLTGPGNQPQHF

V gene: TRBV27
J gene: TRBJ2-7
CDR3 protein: CASSPLSSGLYYEQYF

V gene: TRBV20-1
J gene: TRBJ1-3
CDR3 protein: CSARFGSSGNTIYF

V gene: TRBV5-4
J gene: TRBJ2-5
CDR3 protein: CASSKTSGLQETQYF

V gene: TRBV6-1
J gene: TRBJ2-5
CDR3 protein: CASRAPGNSPTQYF

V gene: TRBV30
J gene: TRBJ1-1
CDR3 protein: CAWATGGITEAFF

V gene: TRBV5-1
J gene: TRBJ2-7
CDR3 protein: CASSLEVNHEQYF

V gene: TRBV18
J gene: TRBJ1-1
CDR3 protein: CASSPLPSTVEAFF

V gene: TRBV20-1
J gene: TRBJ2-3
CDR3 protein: CSGLGVRGTDTQYF

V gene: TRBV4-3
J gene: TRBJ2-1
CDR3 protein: CASSQRLSGASYNEQFF